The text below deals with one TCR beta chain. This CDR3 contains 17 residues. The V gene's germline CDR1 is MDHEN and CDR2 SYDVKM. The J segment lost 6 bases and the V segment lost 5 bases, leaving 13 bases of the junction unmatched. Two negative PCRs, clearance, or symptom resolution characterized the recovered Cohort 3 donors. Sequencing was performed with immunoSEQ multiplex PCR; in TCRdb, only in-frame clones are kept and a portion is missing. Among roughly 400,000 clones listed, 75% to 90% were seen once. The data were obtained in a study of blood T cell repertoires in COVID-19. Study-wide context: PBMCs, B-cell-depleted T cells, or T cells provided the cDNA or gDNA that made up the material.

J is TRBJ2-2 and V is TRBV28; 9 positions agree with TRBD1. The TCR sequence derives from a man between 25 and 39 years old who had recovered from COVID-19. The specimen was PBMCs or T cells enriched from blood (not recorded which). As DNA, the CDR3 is TGTGCCAGCAGTCCCCGGCCGGGGACAGGGAGATCCGGGGAGCTGTTTTTT. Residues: CASSPRPGTGRSGELFF.